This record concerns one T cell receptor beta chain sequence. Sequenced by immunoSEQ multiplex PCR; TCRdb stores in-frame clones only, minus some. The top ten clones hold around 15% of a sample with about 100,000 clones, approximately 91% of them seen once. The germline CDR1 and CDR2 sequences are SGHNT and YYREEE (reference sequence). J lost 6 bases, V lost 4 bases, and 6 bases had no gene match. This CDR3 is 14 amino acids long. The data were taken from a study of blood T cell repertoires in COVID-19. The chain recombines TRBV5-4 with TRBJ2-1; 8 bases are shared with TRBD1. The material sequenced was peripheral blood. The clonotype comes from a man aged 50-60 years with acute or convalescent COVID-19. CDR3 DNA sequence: TGTGCCAGCAGCGACGGACAGGGTGTCAATGAGCAGTTCTTC. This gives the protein CASSDGQGVNEQFF.